Each of the 7 T cell receptor beta chains below was sequenced from the same sample in a study of T cell changes during pregnancy in multiple sclerosis. Using immunoSEQ multiplex PCR, the repertoire was profiled, and TCRdb retains in-frame clones only, with some absent. The sample carries some 36,000 clones, 90% to 95% recorded once. Source: CD4+ T cells from peripheral blood mononuclear cells, taken in the second trimester of pregnancy. The source of these receptors is a female donor with multiple sclerosis, enrolled in a pregnancy study.

The J gene is TRBJ2-6, the V gene TRBV4-3; 9 nucleotides agree with TRBD2. J was trimmed by 0 bases and V by 2 bases; bases with no gene match: 8. In germline, CDR1 is LGHNA, CDR2 YSLEER. The CDR3 is made up of 19 amino acids. CDR3 sequence (DNA): TGCGCCAGCAGCCAAAGCTTGAGCGGGGGGAACTCTGGGGCCAACGTCCTGACTTTC. Protein sequence: CASSQSLSGGNSGANVLTF.

CDR3 residues: CASSLAPGQDYNEQFF. DNA of the CDR3: TGCGCCAGCAGCTTGGCCCCTGGGCAGGACTACAATGAGCAGTTCTTC. This chain joins TRBV5-1 and TRBJ2-1; no firm D call. The CDR3 is 16 amino acids. CDR1 and CDR2 (germline): SGHRS, YFSETQ. Trimming pared 0 bases from V and 3 bases from J, leaving 13 bases between.

The rearrangement joins TRBV5-1 to TRBJ1-1; 8 nucleotides match TRBD1. The CDR3 consists of 13 residues. Germline V gives CDR1 SGHRS, CDR2 YFSETQ. J was trimmed by 4 bases and V by 4 bases; bases with no gene match: 3. The CDR3 is CASSPDRATEAFF. CDR3 nucleotides: TGCGCCAGCAGCCCGGACAGGGCCACTGAAGCTTTCTTT.

The rearrangement joins TRBV6-5 to TRBJ2-7; 7 bases match TRBD1. The V and J ends lost 2 bases and 5 bases, in that order; junction bases with no gene match: 6. The CDR3 runs 14 residues. The germline CDR1 and CDR2 sequences are MNHEY and SVGAGI. The CDR3 sequence is CASSYQTGDHEQYF. CDR3 DNA sequence: TGTGCCAGCAGTTACCAAACAGGGGATCACGAGCAGTACTTC.

V and J are TRBV5-1 and TRBJ1-1; 7 bases map to TRBD1. This CDR3 has 13 residues. CDR1 and CDR2 from the germline V gene are SGHRS and YFSETQ. After removal of 3 bases from V and 11 bases from J, the junction contained 10 bases not matched to a gene. Written as DNA, the CDR3 is TGCGCCAGCAGCTCACGACAGGGTGGCTTCGCTTTCTTT. It translates to CASSSRQGGFAFF.

The chain combines TRBV6-5 with TRBJ2-7; 8 bases align to TRBD1. The CDR3 is 13 residues long. With V trimmed by 8 bases and J by 0 bases, 3 bases remained unmatched. Germline CDR1 reads MNHEY; CDR2 reads SVGAGI. CDR3 nucleotide sequence: TGTGCCAGCGGACAGGGAGGCTCCTACGAGCAGTACTTC. Amino acids: CASGQGGSYEQYF.

The chain couples TRBV30 to TRBJ2-1; TRBD2 matches at 12 bases. Germline V gene sequence: CDR1 GTSNPN, CDR2 SVGIG (reference sequence). Germline trimming cut 3 bases from V and 0 bases from J; bases unmatched to any gene: 21. The CDR3 covers 22 residues. The CDR3 loop reads CAWRMGLFGGTSGFSSYNEQFF. The CDR3 bases are TGTGCCTGGAGGATGGGCCTATTTGGGGGGACTAGCGGGTTTAGCTCCTACAATGAGCAGTTCTTC.